This paragraph covers one T cell receptor beta chain sequence. Its antigen is not yet known. No base qualities exist here, and no much larger clone lies one base off it. This entry comes from a study of cytomegalovirus exposure and HLA in healthy donors (dated by TCRdb to 2017 to 2019). A note on the overall study: An earlier analysis of roughly 570 of the donors reported 276 Gb of sequence data and 95 million to 130 million unique TCR beta sequences obtained from roughly 170 million T cells. To predict cytomegalovirus infection status, the study combined high-throughput TCR immunosequencing, statistical association of individual TCRs with disease status, and machine learning. Besides the first cohort of hundreds of subjects, a separate validation cohort made up of roughly 130 different subjects was used. Alongside the repertoire data, information on donor age, sex, ethnicity and CMV serostatus was compiled. The number of donors typed differed by locus, with 629-630 for A, B, C, DRB1 and DQB1, 522 for DQA1, 600 to 610 for DPA1, and 450 to 480 for DPB1. A later analysis re-analyzed previously published TCR beta repertoires from about 730 donors and added high-resolution HLA genotyping to study TCR occurrence patterns. Every discovery cohort repertoire had been produced on one sequencing platform. Among 350 to 400 genotyped donors of the cohort, an average of 235,054 unique TCR beta nucleotide sequences were sequenced per donor, roughly a sixth of them non-productive. HLA typing covered class I and class II loci at four-digit resolution. An earlier analysis of a few hundred of the donors applied high-throughput TCR beta sequencing to assess whether each TCR beta V gene segment acted as functional or pseudogenic. In the later analysis, no new phenotypic data were used to find candidate immune exposures; instead, reliance was placed on TCR beta sequences and their occurrence across donors. The study aimed to test whether signatures of past pathogen exposure could be identified by cataloging public T cell receptors. The study used immunosequencing to profile the T cell repertoires of 670 or so subjects and linked those repertoires to cytomegalovirus serostatus. An early release that covered roughly 600 HLA-typed donors contained approximately 300 gigabases of sequencing data and tens of millions of unique TCR sequences. A few DR-DQ haplotypes were handled as single units for association and clustering because linkage in the cohort was strong. The genetic ancestry cluster associated with self-reported Caucasian donors included about four fifths of the roughly 390 genotyped donors. In a later genetic analysis, genome-wide SNP genotypes for about 65% of the roughly 670 donors were used, and that subset was treated as a discovery cohort.

On the study overall, not on this receptor specifically: Compared with the approximately 720-donor mean, donors in an Asian-associated ancestry cluster had fewer N-insertions in productive TCRs, according to a later genetic analysis. Several of the top co-occurrence clusters appeared to be linked to parvovirus B19, influenza, CMV and Epstein-Barr virus, according to a later analysis. According to the authors, the approach could potentially be generalized to other disease states and immunological phenotypes. Cytomegalovirus status was reported to be diagnosed by the classifier with high specificity and sensitivity in both the original and validation cohorts. Linkage disequilibrium might explain the correlated functional status among segregating V segments, but an unknown experimental factor could not be ruled out. A later analysis associated about 17,000 TCR beta sequences with specific HLA alleles at a false discovery rate of 0.05. In vitro tests confirmed that three of the cytomegalovirus-associated TCR beta chains recognize cytomegalovirus antigens. Presence/absence analyses assumed roughly uniform sequencing depth across donors, an assumption that may not hold. In an earlier analysis of some 550 of the donors, most TCR beta V segments were observed in productive rearrangements about 90% or about 30% of the time, broadly matching IMGT annotations. Because HLA typing was missing for some donors at each locus, association tests included only the typed subset. A cluster of highly shared sequence variants was judged likely to represent a technical artifact of the sequencing pipeline. Across donors, most TCR sequences were observed very rarely, whereas some public TCRs were present in many individuals. Assigning TCR associations to individual alleles was difficult when HLA alleles, especially DR and DQ, strongly co-occurred. In a later genetic analysis, a missense DCLRE1C variant was associated with V-gene and J-gene trimming of TCR beta chains, and the association was replicated in an independent cohort. Because counts were too low, 15 to 20 rarely observed V segments, including chromosome 9 orphons, were excluded from the earlier analysis of 500 to 700 of the donors. In a later analysis, TCR association rates were found to vary across HLA loci, with the most associated TCRs seen for DRB1 alleles and the fewest for HLA-C alleles. A later analysis found that most CMV-associated TCR beta chains appeared HLA-restricted, with HLA associations seemingly driven largely by CMV exposure. Some IMGT-functional V segments, including TRBV6-2 and TRBV6-3, could not be distinguished by the 87-base-pair reads and were therefore excluded. A total of about 150 TCR beta chains were listed by the study as associated with cytomegalovirus. In a later analysis, HLA-associated TCR beta chains showed more clonal expansion and lower generation probabilities than non-associated chains that were equally common. A further reported finding was that TCR beta sequences accurately predicted the HLA-A and HLA-B alleles for most subjects in the first cohort. The only immune exposure information available for the cohort was CMV serostatus. The cohort was sequenced for TCR beta chains only, and without alpha or paired-chain data the features that could be detected were limited.

The cohort consisted of 666 healthy bone marrow donors. All cohort members were sampled while nominally healthy, although unrecorded immune exposures were likely present. The donor tested CMV seropositive, placing the donor among the 289 seropositive members of the cohort. A peripheral blood sample was collected from each donor, and TCR beta sequencing was performed on peripheral blood mononuclear cells. The Qiagen DNeasy Blood Extraction Kit was used to extract genomic DNA from the blood cell samples. Library preparation employed the immunoSEQ multiplex PCR assay. The multiplex PCR relied on a mix of 60 forward primers for TCR Vbeta segments and 13 reverse primers for TCR Jbeta segments. The CDR3 region of rearranged TCR beta genes was amplified from genomic DNA with a multiplex PCR assay. The Illumina HiSeq System was used to sequence the amplified TCR beta libraries as 87-base-pair reads. Under the source paper's analysis protocol: A later analysis counted approximately 74 million unique TCR beta chains across the 666 repertoires, and 10 million to 11 million of these chains were shared by at least two donors. A nearest-neighbor algorithm error-corrected the raw reads and collapsed the reads into unique sequences, merging closely related sequences to remove PCR and sequencing errors. To assign V, D and J gene segments, CDR3 sequences were aligned to IMGT reference sequences. Each retained sequence needed at least a six-nucleotide match to both a V gene segment and a J gene segment. A rearrangement counted as productive if the CDR3 had no stop codons and remained in frame with V and J, and every other rearrangement counted as non-productive. CDR3 was defined according to IMGT convention as the region running from the second conserved V-encoded cysteine to the conserved J-encoded phenylalanine. The earlier analysis of a few hundred of the donors excluded any sequence lacking an unambiguous match to a single V gene segment. In an earlier analysis of roughly 500 of the donors, V segments were called functional above 56.7% productive rearrangements and were called segregating when the between-donor standard deviation exceeded 5%. To diagnose cytomegalovirus status from the catalog of TCR beta chain sequences, a statistical classification framework was built. In a later analysis, TCR nucleotide sequences were compared against IMGT/GENE-DB human TR gene sequences so that V and J genes could be assigned. The TCRdist pipeline was used in a later analysis to assign CDR3 sequences and most-parsimonious VDJ recombination scenarios. In a later analysis, each TCR beta chain was defined by its CDR3 amino acid sequence together with its V-gene family, and reads without a unique V-gene family were excluded. As a way to deal with suspected cross-contamination and a sequencing artifact, a later analysis dropped roughly 620 nucleotide sequences that were highly shared and had low generation probability. In a later analysis, a clonal expansion index was calculated for each public chain from normalized within-repertoire ranks of inferred template counts. A later analysis computed generation probabilities with a VDJ recombination model fitted to out-of-frame rearrangements, and checked the results against IGoR. In a later analysis, hypergeometric tests were used to score TCR-TCR, TCR-HLA and TCR-CMV co-occurrence, with a repertoire-size bias correction applied to TCR pairs. In a later analysis, false discovery rates were estimated by permuting HLA or CMV assignments 20 times. A later analysis grouped co-occurring TCRs with DBSCAN, adding TCRdist sequence similarity when clustering within HLA-allele-positive subsets. For co-occurrence clustering, repertoires with fewer than 30,000 or more than 120,000 public chains were excluded, along with about five repertoires with anomalous nucleotide sharing. TCRdb's version of the immuneACCESS table is confined to in-frame rearrangements and falls short of the full clone set. An unresolved V gene accounts for under half of the shortfall where checked; the remainder is of unknown origin. That table gives V, J and clone size, and the DNA gave D and trimming. The sample includes some 130,000 clones, with 70% to 80% observed a single time. The ten largest clones represent about 2.4% of the sample.

The V end gives up 2 bases and the J end 1 base, leaving 4 bases in the junction not matched to a gene. The CDR3 goes from the cysteine to the phenylalanine over 15 residues. Only CDR3 DNA is held: 45 bases, read in frame from base 1. From the germline V gene, CDR1 is SGHAT and CDR2 is FQNNGV. The sequenced sample consisted of PBMCs. The chain joins TRBV11-2 to TRBJ2-5, and 7 junctional nucleotides match TRBD2. The receptor was isolated from a woman aged 55 to 70 in good health and CMV-seropositive. The CDR3 reads as follows: CASSLSGGGQETQYF. The nucleotides read TGTGCCAGCAGCTTAAGCGGCGGGGGCCAAGAGACCCAGTACTTC.